This TCR beta chain was sequenced for a study of OX40 agonist ivuxolimab in advanced cancers. Overall study: From about 23 to 85 years was the age range, with a mean of about 54 years, and around 83% were male.

Data came from immunoSEQ multiplex PCR; TCRdb stores just in-frame clones and leaves some out. This table has approximately 72,000 clones, 70% to 90% appearing once. The TCR comes from an adult with an advanced solid tumor such as melanoma, head and neck, liver or kidney cancer. The input for sequencing was CD4+ or CD8+ T cells sorted from blood, taken in a trial of the OX40 agonist ivuxolimab.

CDR3 in amino acids: CASSWGGANTGELFF. CDR3 sequence (DNA): TGTGCCAGCAGCTGGGGGGGAGCGAACACCGGGGAGCTGTTTTTT. V usage is TRBV7-2 and J usage is TRBJ2-2, with 7 bases identical to TRBD2. In germline, CDR1 is SGHTA, CDR2 FQGNSA. The CDR3 is 15 amino acids. The ends lost 4 bases at V and 0 bases at J; junction bases unmatched: 2.